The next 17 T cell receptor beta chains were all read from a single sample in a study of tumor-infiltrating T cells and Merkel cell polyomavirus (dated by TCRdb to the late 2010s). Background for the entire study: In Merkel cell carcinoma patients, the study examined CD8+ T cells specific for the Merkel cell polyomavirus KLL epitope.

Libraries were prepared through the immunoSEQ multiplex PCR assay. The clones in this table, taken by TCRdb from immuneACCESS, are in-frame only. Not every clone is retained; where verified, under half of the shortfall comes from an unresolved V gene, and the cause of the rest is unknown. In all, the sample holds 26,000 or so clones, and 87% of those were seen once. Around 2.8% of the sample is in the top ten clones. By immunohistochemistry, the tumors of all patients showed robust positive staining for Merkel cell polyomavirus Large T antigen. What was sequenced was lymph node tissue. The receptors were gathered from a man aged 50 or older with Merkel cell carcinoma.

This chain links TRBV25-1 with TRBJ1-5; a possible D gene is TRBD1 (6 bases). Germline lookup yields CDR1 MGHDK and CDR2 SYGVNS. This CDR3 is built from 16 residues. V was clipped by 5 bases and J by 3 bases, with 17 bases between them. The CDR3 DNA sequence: TGTGCCAGCAGTTACAGGGCACATCGATTCAATCAGCCCCAGCATTTT. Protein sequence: CASSYRAHRFNQPQHF.

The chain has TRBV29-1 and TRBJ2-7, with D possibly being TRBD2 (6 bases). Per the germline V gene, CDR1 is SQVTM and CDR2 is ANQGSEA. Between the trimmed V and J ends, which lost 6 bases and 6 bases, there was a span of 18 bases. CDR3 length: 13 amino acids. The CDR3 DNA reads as TGCAGCGTCGGACGTAGCGGTTCGGGCGAGCAGTACTTC. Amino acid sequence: CSVGRSGSGEQYF.

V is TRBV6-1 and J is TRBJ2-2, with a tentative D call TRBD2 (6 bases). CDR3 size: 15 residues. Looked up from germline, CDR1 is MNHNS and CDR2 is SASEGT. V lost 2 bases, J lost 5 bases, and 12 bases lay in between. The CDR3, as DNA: TGTGCCAGCAGTGAAAGGCGCGGGGCTACCGGGGAGCTGTTTTTT. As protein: CASSERRGATGELFF.

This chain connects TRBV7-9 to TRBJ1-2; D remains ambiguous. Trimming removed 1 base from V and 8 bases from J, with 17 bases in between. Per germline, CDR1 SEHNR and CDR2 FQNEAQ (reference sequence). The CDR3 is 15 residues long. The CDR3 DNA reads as TGTGCCAGCAGCTTAGAGGCCACCCTCAGGAACGGCTACACCTTC. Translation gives CASSLEATLRNGYTF.

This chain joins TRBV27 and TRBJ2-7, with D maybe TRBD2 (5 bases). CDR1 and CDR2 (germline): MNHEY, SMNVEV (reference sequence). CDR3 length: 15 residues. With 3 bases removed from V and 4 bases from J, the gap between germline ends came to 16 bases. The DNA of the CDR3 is TGTGCCAGCAGTTTGGGCGGGTTCGGACCTTACGAGCAGTACTTC. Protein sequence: CASSLGGFGPYEQYF.

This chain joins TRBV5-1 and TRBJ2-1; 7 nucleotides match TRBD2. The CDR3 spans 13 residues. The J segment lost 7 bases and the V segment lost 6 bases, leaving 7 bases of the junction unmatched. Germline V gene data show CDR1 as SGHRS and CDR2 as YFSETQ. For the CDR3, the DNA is TGCGCCAGCACCTGGGGGGGGTCGAATGAGCAGTTCTTC. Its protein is CASTWGGSNEQFF.

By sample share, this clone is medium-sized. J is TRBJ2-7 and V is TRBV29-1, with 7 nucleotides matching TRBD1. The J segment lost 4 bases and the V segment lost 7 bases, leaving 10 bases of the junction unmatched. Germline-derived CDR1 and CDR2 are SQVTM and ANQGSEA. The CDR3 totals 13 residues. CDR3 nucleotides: TGCAGCGCCAGGACAGGTCGGTCTTACGAGCAGTACTTC. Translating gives CSARTGRSYEQYF.

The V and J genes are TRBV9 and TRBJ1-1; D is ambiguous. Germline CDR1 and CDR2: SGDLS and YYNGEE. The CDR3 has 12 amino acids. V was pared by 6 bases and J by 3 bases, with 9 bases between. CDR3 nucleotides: TGTGCCAGCAACTACACCTACACTGAAGCTTTCTTT. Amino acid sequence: CASNYTYTEAFF.

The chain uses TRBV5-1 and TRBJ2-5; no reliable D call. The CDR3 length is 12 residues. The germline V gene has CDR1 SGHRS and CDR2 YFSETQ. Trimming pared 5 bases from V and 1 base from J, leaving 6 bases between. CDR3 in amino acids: CASSRVQETQYF. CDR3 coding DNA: TGCGCCAGCAGTCGGGTCCAAGAGACCCAGTACTTC.

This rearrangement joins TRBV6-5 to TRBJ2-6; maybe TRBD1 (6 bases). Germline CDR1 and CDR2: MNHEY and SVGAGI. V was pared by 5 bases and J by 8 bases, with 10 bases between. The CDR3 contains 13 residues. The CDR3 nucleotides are TGTGCCAGCAGTGGGACAAGGACCAACGTCCTGACTTTC. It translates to CASSGTRTNVLTF.

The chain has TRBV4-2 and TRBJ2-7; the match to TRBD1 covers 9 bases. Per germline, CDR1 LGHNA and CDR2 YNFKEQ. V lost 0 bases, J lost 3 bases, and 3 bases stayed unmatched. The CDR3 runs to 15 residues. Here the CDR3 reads CASSQEGQGNYEQYF. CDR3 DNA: TGTGCCAGCAGCCAAGAGGGACAGGGTAACTACGAGCAGTACTTC.

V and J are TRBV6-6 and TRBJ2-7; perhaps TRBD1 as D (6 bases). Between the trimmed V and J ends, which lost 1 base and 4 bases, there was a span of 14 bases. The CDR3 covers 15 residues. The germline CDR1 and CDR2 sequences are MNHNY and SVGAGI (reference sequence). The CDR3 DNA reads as TGTGCCAGCAGTTACTATGGGGACACTCAATACGAGCAGTACTTC. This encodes CASSYYGDTQYEQYF.

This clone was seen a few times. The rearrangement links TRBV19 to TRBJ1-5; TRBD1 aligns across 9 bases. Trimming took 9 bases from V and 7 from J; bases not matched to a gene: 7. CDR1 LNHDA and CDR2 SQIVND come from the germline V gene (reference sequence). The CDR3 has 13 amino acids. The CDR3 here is CASRDRDVQPQHF. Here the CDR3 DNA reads TGTGCCAGCCGGGACAGGGACGTCCAGCCCCAGCATTTT.

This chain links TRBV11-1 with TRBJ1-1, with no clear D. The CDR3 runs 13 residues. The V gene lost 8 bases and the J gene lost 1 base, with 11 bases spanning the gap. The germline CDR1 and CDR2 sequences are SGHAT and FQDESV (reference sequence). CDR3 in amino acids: CASGLAGNTEAFF. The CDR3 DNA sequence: TGTGCCAGCGGGCTGGCAGGGAACACTGAAGCTTTCTTT.

CDR3 nucleotides: TGCGCCAGCAGTGAGTCCATCGGGGAGCTGTTTTTT. The encoded protein is CASSESIGELFF. The rearrangement links TRBV10-2 to TRBJ2-2; D ambiguous. Germline values: CDR1 WSHSY, CDR2 SAAADI. This CDR3 spans 12 amino acids. Trimming removed 0 bases from V and 7 bases from J, with 3 bases in between.

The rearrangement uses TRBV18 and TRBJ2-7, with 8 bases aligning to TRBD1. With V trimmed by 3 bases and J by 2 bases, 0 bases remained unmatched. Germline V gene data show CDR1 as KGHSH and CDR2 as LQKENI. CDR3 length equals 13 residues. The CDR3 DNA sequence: TGTGCCAGCTCACCGGACAGGGCCTACGAGCAGTACTTC. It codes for CASSPDRAYEQYF.

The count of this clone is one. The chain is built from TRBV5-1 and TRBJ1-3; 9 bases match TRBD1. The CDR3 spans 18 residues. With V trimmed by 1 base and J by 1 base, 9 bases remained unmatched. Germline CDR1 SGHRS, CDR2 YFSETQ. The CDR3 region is CASSLIGTGRNSGNTIYF. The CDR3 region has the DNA TGCGCCAGCAGCTTGATAGGGACAGGGAGAAATTCTGGAAACACCATATATTTT.